What follows are 24 T cell receptor beta chains derived from one specimen sequenced in a study of blood T cell repertoires in COVID-19. Method: immunoSEQ multiplex PCR; TCRdb's copy keeps in-frame clones and lacks some. Of a few hundred thousand clones in the sample, roughly 86% were seen once. Sequenced input: PBMCs or T cells enriched from blood (not recorded which). These receptors were obtained from a man aged 30 to 45 who had recovered from COVID-19.

CDR3 sequence reads: CASIRRDYTEAFF. The CDR3 DNA follows: TGTGCCAGCATTCGCCGGGACTACACTGAAGCTTTCTTT. V and J are TRBV6-6 and TRBJ1-1, with D perhaps matching TRBD1 (5 bases). With 7 bases removed from V and 3 bases from J, the gap between germline ends came to 12 bases. This CDR3 is built from 13 residues. Germline CDR1 is MNHNY and CDR2 is SVGAGI (reference sequence).

The chain has TRBV30 and TRBJ2-3, with 8 bases matching TRBD1. Germline trimming cut 0 bases from V and 7 bases from J; bases unmatched to any gene: 6. This CDR3 region has 14 residues. Germline-derived CDR1 and CDR2 are GTSNPN and SVGIG (reference sequence). The chain's CDR3 is CAWSVQGGLNTQYF. The DNA for the CDR3 is TGTGCCTGGAGTGTACAGGGGGGCCTTAATACGCAGTATTTT.

The chain is built from TRBV6-5 and TRBJ2-2; perhaps TRBD1 as D (6 bases). Germline V lookup: CDR1 MNHEY, CDR2 SVGAGI. V was trimmed by 7 bases and J by 4 bases, leaving 13 bases between them. The CDR3 runs 14 residues. The CDR3 spells CASTSGVGTGELFF. CDR3 nucleotides: TGTGCCAGCACTTCAGGGGTTGGCACCGGGGAGCTGTTTTTT.

This clone came up a few times. The rearrangement uses TRBV5-5 and TRBJ1-6; 7 bases line up with TRBD1. Germline V CDR1 and CDR2: SGHKS, YYEKEE (reference sequence). Trimming took 6 bases from V and 6 from J; bases not matched to a gene: 9. The CDR3 is made up of 15 amino acids. DNA of the CDR3: TGTGCCAGCACCCTCCCAGGGACAGCTAATTCACCCCTCCACTTT. Translation: CASTLPGTANSPLHF. The entire variable domain, with the rest obtained from reference TRBV5-5 and TRBJ1-6, is as follows: DAGVTQSPTHLIKTRGQQVTLRCSPISGHKSVSWYQQVLGQGPQFIFQYYEKEERGRGNFPDRFSARQFPNYSSELNVNALLLGDSALYLCASTLPGTANSPLHFGNGTRLTVT.

Here the CDR3 DNA reads TGTGCCAGCATATCACAGCCCTCTGGGGGGTATGGCTACACCTTC. Its translation is CASISQPSGGYGYTF. The rearrangement uses TRBV6-5 and TRBJ1-2; weak D call: TRBD1 (5 bases). CDR3 length equals 15 residues. The V gene's germline CDR1 is MNHEY and CDR2 SVGAGI. The V and J ends lost 7 bases and 5 bases respectively, with 20 bases between them.

The CDR3 coding sequence is TGTGCCAGCGCCAACAGGGACACCGGGGAGCTGTTTTTT. This translates into CASANRDTGELFF. This chain links TRBV6-5 with TRBJ2-2; D is possibly TRBD1 (6 bases). The CDR3 has 13 residues. Germline V gives CDR1 MNHEY, CDR2 SVGAGI. Trimming took 8 bases from V and 3 from J, leaving 10 bases between them.

The genes are TRBV5-1 and TRBJ2-7; TRBD1 aligns across 7 bases. The CDR3 loop spans 17 amino acids. V shed 0 bases and J 2 bases; nucleotides not matched to a gene: 11. Looked up from germline, CDR1 is SGHRS and CDR2 is YFSETQ. In DNA, the CDR3 is TGCGCCAGCAGCTTGGGGGAAGGGACAGCAGTAACCTACGAGCAGTACTTC. Translating it yields CASSLGEGTAVTYEQYF.

The rearrangement joins TRBV18 to TRBJ1-3; perhaps TRBD1 as D (5 bases). From germline, CDR1 is KGHSH and CDR2 LQKENI. V was pared by 3 bases and J by 0 bases, with 9 bases between. The CDR3 runs to 15 residues. CDR3 sequence (DNA): TGTGCCAGCTCACCTCGGGGGGACTCTGGAAACACCATATATTTT. Protein product: CASSPRGDSGNTIYF.

The chain employs TRBV2 and TRBJ2-7; TRBD1 is a possible D gene (5 bases). Deletions cut 7 bases from V and 0 bases from J, with 7 bases between. The CDR3 extends over 12 amino acids. CDR1 and CDR2 from the germline V gene are SNHLY and FYNNEI. The CDR3 loop is CASTDTSYEQYF. The CDR3 nucleotides are TGTGCCAGCACGGACACCTCCTACGAGCAGTACTTC.

The chain links TRBV30 to TRBJ1-2; D not certain. Trimming removed 0 bases at V and 2 bases at J, with 13 bases between. CDR3 size: 15 residues. Germline CDR1 and CDR2: GTSNPN and SVGIG (reference sequence). The CDR3 coding sequence is TGTGCCTGGAGTGTATCGGCAGGCTGGAACTATGGCTACACCTTC. Protein product: CAWSVSAGWNYGYTF. The full variable domain, in which reference TRBV30 and TRBJ1-2 provide the parts outside the CDR3, is SQTIHQWPATLVQPVGSPLSLECTVEGTSNPNLYWYRQAAGRGLQLLFYSVGIGQISSEVPQNLSASRPQDRQFILSSKKLLLSDSGFYLCAWSVSAGWNYGYTFGSGTRLTVV.

The chain joins TRBV24-1 to TRBJ2-2; D possibly corresponds to TRBD1 (5 bases). V was cut by 2 bases and J by 1 base, with 13 bases left in between. Per germline, CDR1 KGHDR and CDR2 SFDVKD. The CDR3 runs 17 residues. The CDR3 region has the DNA TGTGCCACCAGTGATTCCCCCGGCAGGGAGAACACCGGGGAGCTGTTTTTT. This translates into CATSDSPGRENTGELFF.

The chain combines TRBV19 with TRBJ2-5; 7 bases are shared with TRBD1. This CDR3 comprises 14 residues. V lost 5 bases and J lost 2; bases outside the gene matches: 5. Germline lookup yields CDR1 LNHDA and CDR2 SQIVND (reference sequence). CDR3 loop: CASSAWTGQETQYF. The DNA for the CDR3 is TGTGCCAGTAGTGCCTGGACAGGTCAAGAGACCCAGTACTTC. Full variable domain (missing parts from reference TRBV19 and TRBJ2-5): DGGITQSPKYLFRKEGQNVTLSCEQNLNHDAMYWYRQDPGQGLRLIYYSQIVNDFQKGDIAEGYSVSREKKESFPLTVTSAQKNPTAFYLCASSAWTGQETQYFGPGTRLLVL.

This sequence joins TRBV6-5 and TRBJ1-5; 8 nucleotides agree with TRBD1. Germline-derived CDR1 and CDR2 are MNHEY and SVGAGI. The CDR3 extends over 15 amino acids. Trimming at V came to 6 bases and at J to 5 bases, leaving 9 bases not matched to a gene. CDR3 in amino acids: CASSRAGGIDQPQHF. CDR3 nucleotides: TGTGCCAGCAGCCGAGCAGGGGGCATCGATCAGCCCCAGCATTTT.

The rearrangement uses TRBV10-3 and TRBJ2-7, with 9 bases identical to TRBD1. This CDR3 comprises 15 residues. The germline gives CDR1 ENHRY, CDR2 SYGVKD. V lost 2 bases to trimming and J lost 7 bases; unmatched junction nucleotides: 9. The CDR3 DNA reads TGTGCCATCAGTGAGGGGGGACAGGGCTTGGGGGAGCAGTACTTC. This gives the protein CAISEGGQGLGEQYF.

The genes are TRBV11-2 and TRBJ2-1; TRBD2 matches 7 bases. The CDR3 covers 15 residues. The V and J ends lost 5 bases and 2 bases, in that order; junction bases with no gene match: 6. Germline assignment: CDR1 SGHAT and CDR2 FQNNGV. CDR3 in amino acids: CASSRSGAAYNEQFF. For the CDR3, the DNA is TGTGCCAGCAGCAGGAGCGGGGCGGCCTACAATGAGCAGTTCTTC.

CDR3 loop: CASNRVGETQYF. The CDR3 region has the DNA TGTGCCAGTAACAGGGTAGGGGAGACCCAGTACTTC. This sequence joins TRBV12-3 or TRBV12-4 and TRBJ2-5, with D perhaps matching TRBD1 (6 bases). Deletions cut 9 bases from V and 5 bases from J, with 13 bases between. The CDR3 loop spans 12 amino acids.

The gene calls are TRBV11-2 and TRBJ1-1, with a tentative D call TRBD1 (5 bases). V was shortened by 8 bases and J by 5 bases, with 18 bases between the two germline ends. CDR1 and CDR2 from the germline V gene are SGHAT and FQNNGV. The CDR3 loop spans 14 amino acids. For the CDR3, the DNA is TGTGCCAGCGGTTCCACAGGTCGAGTAACTGAAGCTTTCTTT. This gives the protein CASGSTGRVTEAFF.

The chain has TRBV29-1 and TRBJ2-3; 7 nucleotides match TRBD1. The CDR3 sequence is 18 residues long. Per the germline V gene, CDR1 is SQVTM and CDR2 is ANQGSEA. The V segment lost 1 base and the J segment 0 bases; nucleotides outside the gene matches: 13. In nucleotides, the CDR3 is TGCAGCGTTGAAGTTGGGGCCATACAGGGGTGGAGCACAGATACGCAGTATTTT. This encodes CSVEVGAIQGWSTDTQYF.

The chain combines TRBV2 with TRBJ2-7; 13 bases are a match to TRBD2. Germline assignment: CDR1 SNHLY and CDR2 FYNNEI. The J segment lost 6 bases and the V segment lost 5 bases, leaving 16 bases of the junction unmatched. The CDR3 extends over 18 amino acids. The CDR3, as DNA: TGTGCCAGCAGTCGCGGGACTAGCGGGGCGGGACCCTTAGCCGAGCAGTACTTC. Translation gives CASSRGTSGAGPLAEQYF.

For the CDR3, the DNA is TGCGCCAGCGGAGCAGGGGGCTTCGGCTATGGCTACACCTTC. Its protein product is CASGAGGFGYGYTF. The rearrangement links TRBV10-2 to TRBJ1-2, with 8 bases matching TRBD1. The CDR3 contains 14 residues. The trim removed 8 bases at V and 4 bases at J, leaving 9 bases unmatched. Germline CDR1 and CDR2: WSHSY and SAAADI.

Only one count was recorded for this clone. The CDR3 reads CASSAQGAVSQPQHF. For the CDR3, the DNA is TGTGCCAGCAGCGCTCAGGGGGCTGTAAGTCAGCCCCAGCATTTT. The gene calls are TRBV9 and TRBJ1-5; the match to TRBD1 covers 8 bases. The CDR3 covers 15 residues. V shed 3 bases, J shed 6 bases, and the junction held 8 bases outside the gene matches. Germline lookup yields CDR1 SGDLS and CDR2 YYNGEE. The variable domain in full, completed from reference TRBV9 and TRBJ1-5, reads DSGVTQTPKHLITATGQRVTLRCSPRSGDLSVYWYQQSLDQGLQFLIQYYNGEERAKGNILERFSAQQFPDLHSELNLSSLELGDSALYFCASSAQGAVSQPQHFGDGTRLSIL.

The genes are TRBV2 and TRBJ2-7; maybe TRBD2 (6 bases). The V gene's germline CDR1 is SNHLY and CDR2 FYNNEI. V lost 8 bases and J 3 bases, leaving 23 bases between the germline ends. The CDR3 extends over 16 amino acids. CDR3 loop: CASHIGGYAINYEQYF. The CDR3 region has the DNA TGTGCCAGCCACATTGGAGGGTACGCAATAAACTACGAGCAGTACTTC.

Turning to this clone: One end of the junction varies from germline; a read error may be responsible. The chain couples TRBV3-1 (or the pseudogene TRBV3-2) to TRBJ2-3; D ambiguous. This CDR3 has 12 residues. Germline CDR1 is LGHDT and CDR2 is YNNKEL (reference sequence). The CDR3 region has the DNA TGTGCCAGCAGCCATGGAACAGACACGCAGTATTTT. It specifies CASSHGTDTQYF.

In its sample, this clone was seen a few times. The V gene is TRBV20-1, the J gene TRBJ1-4; TRBD1 is a possible D gene (5 bases). The CDR3 has 14 amino acids. Germline lookup yields CDR1 DFQATT and CDR2 SNEGSKA (reference sequence). V gave up 3 bases and J gave up 4 bases, with 12 bases separating them. This chain's CDR3 is CSASWGSNNEKLFF. The DNA of the CDR3 is TGCAGTGCTAGTTGGGGCAGCAATAATGAAAAACTGTTTTTT.